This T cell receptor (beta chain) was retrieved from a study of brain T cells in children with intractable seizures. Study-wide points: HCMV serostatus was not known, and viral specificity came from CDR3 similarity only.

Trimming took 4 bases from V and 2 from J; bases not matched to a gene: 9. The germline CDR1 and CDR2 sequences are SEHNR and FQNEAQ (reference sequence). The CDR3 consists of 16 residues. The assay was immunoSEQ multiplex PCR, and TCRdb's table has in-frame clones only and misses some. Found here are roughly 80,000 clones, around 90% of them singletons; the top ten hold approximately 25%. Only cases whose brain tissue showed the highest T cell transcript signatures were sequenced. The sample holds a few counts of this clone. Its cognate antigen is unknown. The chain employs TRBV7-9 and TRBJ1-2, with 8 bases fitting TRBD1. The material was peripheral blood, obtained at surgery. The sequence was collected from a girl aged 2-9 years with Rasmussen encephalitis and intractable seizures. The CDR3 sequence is CASSSRRGTGNYGYTF. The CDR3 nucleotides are TGTGCCAGCAGCTCCCGCCGCGGGACAGGAAACTATGGCTACACCTTC. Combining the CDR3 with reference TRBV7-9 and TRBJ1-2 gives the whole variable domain DTGVSQNPRHKITKRGQNVTFRCDPISEHNRLYWYRQTLGQGPEFLTYFQNEAQLEKSRLLSDRFSAERPKGSFSTLEIQRTEQGDSAMYLCASSSRRGTGNYGYTFGSGTRLTVV.